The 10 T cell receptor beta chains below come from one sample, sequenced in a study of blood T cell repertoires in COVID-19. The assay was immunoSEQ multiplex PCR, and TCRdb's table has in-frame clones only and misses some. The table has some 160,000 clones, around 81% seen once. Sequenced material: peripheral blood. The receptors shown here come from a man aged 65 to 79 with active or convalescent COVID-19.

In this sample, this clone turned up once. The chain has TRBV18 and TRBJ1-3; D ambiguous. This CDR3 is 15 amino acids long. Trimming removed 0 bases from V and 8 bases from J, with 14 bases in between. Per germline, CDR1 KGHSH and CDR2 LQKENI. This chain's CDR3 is CASSPPYSGGDTIYF. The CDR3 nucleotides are TGTGCCAGCTCACCACCTTACAGCGGCGGGGACACCATATATTTT. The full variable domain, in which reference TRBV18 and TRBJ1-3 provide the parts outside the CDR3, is NAGVMQNPRHLVRRRGQEARLRCSPMKGHSHVYWYRQLPEEGLKFMVYLQKENIIDESGMPKERFSAEFPKEGPSILRIQQVVRGDSAAYFCASSPPYSGGDTIYFGEGSWLTVV.

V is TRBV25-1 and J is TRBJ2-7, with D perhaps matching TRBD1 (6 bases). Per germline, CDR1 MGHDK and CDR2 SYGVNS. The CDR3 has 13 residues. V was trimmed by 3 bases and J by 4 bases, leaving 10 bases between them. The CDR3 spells CASSETGKYEQYF. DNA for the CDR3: TGTGCCAGCAGTGAGACAGGTAAATACGAGCAGTACTTC.

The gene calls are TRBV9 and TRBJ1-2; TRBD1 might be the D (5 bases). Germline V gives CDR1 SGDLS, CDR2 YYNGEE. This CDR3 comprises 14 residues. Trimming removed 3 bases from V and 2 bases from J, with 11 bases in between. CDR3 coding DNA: TGTGCCAGCAGCGGAGCGACAGCAAACTATGGCTACACCTTC. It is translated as CASSGATANYGYTF.

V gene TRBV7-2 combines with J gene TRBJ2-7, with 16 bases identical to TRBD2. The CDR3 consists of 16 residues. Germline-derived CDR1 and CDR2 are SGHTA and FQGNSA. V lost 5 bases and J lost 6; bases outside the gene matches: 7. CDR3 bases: TGTGCCAGCAGCCTGGGACTAGCGGGAGGGGGCTTCGAGCAGTACTTC. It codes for CASSLGLAGGGFEQYF.

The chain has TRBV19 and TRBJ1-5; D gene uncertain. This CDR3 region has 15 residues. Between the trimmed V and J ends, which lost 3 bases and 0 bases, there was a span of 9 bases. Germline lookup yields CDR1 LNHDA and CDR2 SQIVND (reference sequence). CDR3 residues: CASSIPSYSNQPQHF. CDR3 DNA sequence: TGTGCCAGTAGTATCCCCTCGTATAGCAATCAGCCCCAGCATTTT.

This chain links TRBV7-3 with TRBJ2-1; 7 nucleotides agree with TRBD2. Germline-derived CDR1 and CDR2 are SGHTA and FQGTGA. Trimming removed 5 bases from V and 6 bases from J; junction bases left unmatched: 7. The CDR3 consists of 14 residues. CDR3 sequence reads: CASSVAGASNEQFF. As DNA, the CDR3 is TGTGCCAGCAGCGTGGCGGGAGCGAGCAATGAGCAGTTCTTC.

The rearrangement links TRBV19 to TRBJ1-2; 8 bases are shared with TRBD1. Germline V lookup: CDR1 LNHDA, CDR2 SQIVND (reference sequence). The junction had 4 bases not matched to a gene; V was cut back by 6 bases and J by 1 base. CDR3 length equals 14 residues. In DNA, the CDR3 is TGTGCCAGTAGCAGACAGGGGCTTAACTATGGCTACACCTTC. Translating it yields CASSRQGLNYGYTF.

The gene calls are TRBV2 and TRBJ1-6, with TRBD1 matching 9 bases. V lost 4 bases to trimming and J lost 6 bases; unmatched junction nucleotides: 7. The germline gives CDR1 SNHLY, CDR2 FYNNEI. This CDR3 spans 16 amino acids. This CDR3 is CASSAGGTGPNSPLHF. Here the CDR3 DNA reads TGTGCCAGCAGTGCGGGTGGGACAGGGCCTAATTCACCCCTCCACTTT.

The CDR3 coding sequence is TGTGCCAGCAGCTTAGCGGGCGTAAGTGCCACCGGGGAGCTGTTTTTT. Translation gives CASSLAGVSATGELFF. The rearrangement links TRBV7-2 to TRBJ2-2, with unresolved D. The CDR3 runs 16 residues. Germline CDR1 and CDR2: SGHTA and FQGNSA. V was cut by 0 bases and J by 4 bases, with 12 bases left in between.

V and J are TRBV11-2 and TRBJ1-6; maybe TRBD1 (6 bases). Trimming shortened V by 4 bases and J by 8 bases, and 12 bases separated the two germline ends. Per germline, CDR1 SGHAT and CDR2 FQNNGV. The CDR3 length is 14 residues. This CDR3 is CASSYGQLDSPLHF. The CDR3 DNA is TGTGCCAGCAGCTATGGACAGTTAGATTCACCCCTCCACTTT. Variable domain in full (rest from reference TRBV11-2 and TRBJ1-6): EAGVAQSPRYKIIEKRQSVAFWCNPISGHATLYWYQQILGQGPKLLIQFQNNGVVDDSQLPKDRFSAERLKGVDSTLKIQPAKLEDSAVYLCASSYGQLDSPLHFGNGTRLTVT.